These 6 T cell receptor beta chains were all obtained from the same sample, sequenced in a study of blood T cell repertoires in COVID-19. The data were produced by immunoSEQ multiplex PCR, yet TCRdb's version contains in-frame clones alone and is incomplete. The data hold about 210,000 clones, with around 82% observed a single time. The sample was peripheral blood. Receptors were obtained from a human donor in a cohort sampled during active COVID-19.

This chain uses TRBV9 with TRBJ2-6, with D perhaps matching TRBD2 (5 bases). The CDR3 contains 15 residues. Germline V CDR1 and CDR2: SGDLS, YYNGEE. The germline V and J ends were trimmed by 0 bases and 4 bases, with 8 bases remaining between them. This CDR3 reads CASSVAEVGANVLTF. The CDR3 DNA is TGTGCCAGCAGCGTAGCGGAGGTGGGGGCCAACGTCCTGACTTTC.

This sequence joins TRBV4-2 and TRBJ1-6; tentatively, D is TRBD1 (6 bases). This CDR3 spans 17 amino acids. CDR1 and CDR2 (germline): LGHNA, YNFKEQ. Trimming removed 0 bases from V and 1 base from J, with 10 bases in between. The CDR3 DNA reads as TGTGCCAGCAGCCAAGAAAGGGGGTTGTCCTATAATTCACCCCTCCACTTT. Amino acid sequence: CASSQERGLSYNSPLHF.

In this sample, this clone turned up many times. This chain joins TRBV4-1 and TRBJ1-2, with D possibly TRBD1 on 6 matching bases. CDR3 length: 15 residues. CDR1 is MGHRA and CDR2 is YSYEKL in the germline V gene. V was pared by 1 base and J by 3 bases, with 12 bases between. The chain's CDR3 is CASSQGSGEHYGYTF. In DNA form, the CDR3 reads TGCGCCAGCAGCCAAGGGTCAGGGGAGCACTATGGCTACACCTTC.

This clone was detected only once. The J gene is TRBJ1-3, the V gene TRBV6-6; D ambiguous. The ends were cut back, 7 bases at V and 4 bases at J, with 11 bases in the middle. CDR3 size: 13 residues. Germline CDR1 and CDR2: MNHNY and SVGAGI (reference sequence). CDR3 sequence: CASTKPGGNTIYF. Here the CDR3 DNA reads TGTGCCAGCACCAAACCGGGGGGAAACACCATATATTTT.

In its sample, this clone was seen a few times. This rearrangement joins TRBV28 to TRBJ2-7, with TRBD1 matching over 12 bases. V was clipped by 8 bases and J by 5 bases; unmatched bases: 10. The CDR3 runs to 15 residues. The germline CDR1 and CDR2 sequences are MDHEN and SYDVKM. For the CDR3, the DNA is TGTGCCAGCGACGCCCAGGGACAGGGGGCAGACGAGCAGTACTTC. It specifies CASDAQGQGADEQYF.

This rearrangement joins TRBV28 to TRBJ2-3; possible D gene TRBD1, 6 bases. The CDR3 is 17 residues long. V shed 6 bases and J shed 3 bases, with 22 bases lying between them. Germline values: CDR1 MDHEN, CDR2 SYDVKM. Here the CDR3 reads CASSSTPQGRWTDTQYF. CDR3 sequence (DNA): TGTGCCAGCAGCTCCACCCCACAGGGTAGATGGACAGATACGCAGTATTTT.